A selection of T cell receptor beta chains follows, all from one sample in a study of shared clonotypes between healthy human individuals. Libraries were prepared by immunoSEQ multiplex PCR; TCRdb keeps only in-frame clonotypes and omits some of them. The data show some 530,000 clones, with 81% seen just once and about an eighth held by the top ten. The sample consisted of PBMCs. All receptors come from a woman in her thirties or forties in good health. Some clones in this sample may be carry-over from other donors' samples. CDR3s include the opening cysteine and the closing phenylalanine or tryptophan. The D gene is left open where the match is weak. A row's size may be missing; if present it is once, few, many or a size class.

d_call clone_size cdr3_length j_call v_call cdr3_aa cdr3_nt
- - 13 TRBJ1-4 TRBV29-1 CSVETRGDEKLFF TGCAGCGTTGAGACAAGGGGGGATGAAAAACTGTTTTTT
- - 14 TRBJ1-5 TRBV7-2 CASSLVRETQPQHF TGTGCCAGCAGCTTAGTCAGGGAGACCCAGCCCCAGCATTTT
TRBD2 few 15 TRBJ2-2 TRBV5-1 CASSPASGITGELFF TGCGCCAGCAGCCCGGCTAGCGGAATAACCGGGGAGCTGTTTTTT
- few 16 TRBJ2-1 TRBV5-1 CASSLGGKVSYNEQFF TGCGCCAGCAGCCTTGGAGGCAAGGTCAGTTACAATGAGCAGTTCTTC
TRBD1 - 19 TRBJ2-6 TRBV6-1 CASSEAWTGLSSGANVLTF TGTGCCAGCAGTGAAGCTTGGACAGGGCTGTCCTCTGGGGCCAACGTCCTGACTTTC
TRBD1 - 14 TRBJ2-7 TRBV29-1 CSAAHRQGGHEQYF TGCAGCGCCGCCCACCGACAGGGCGGTCACGAGCAGTACTTC
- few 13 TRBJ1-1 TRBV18 CASLTGRDTEAFF TGTGCCAGCCTCACGGGGCGGGACACTGAAGCTTTCTTT
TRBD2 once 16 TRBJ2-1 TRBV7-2 CASSSYTSGSTIRQFF TGTGCCAGCAGCTCGTACACTAGCGGGAGTACTATCAGGCAGTTCTTC
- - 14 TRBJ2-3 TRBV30 CAWSVPSGLGTQYF TGTGCCTGGAGTGTACCCTCGGGACTCGGTACGCAGTATTTT
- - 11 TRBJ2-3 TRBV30 CAWSVGDTQYF TGTGCCTGGAGTGTGGGTGATACGCAGTATTTT
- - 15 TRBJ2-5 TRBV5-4 CASSLGWGLQETQYF TGTGCCAGCAGCTTAGGTTGGGGGCTTCAAGAGACCCAGTACTTC
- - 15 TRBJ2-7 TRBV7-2 CASSPVVGGPYEQYF TGTGCCAGCAGCCCCGTAGTGGGGGGTCCCTACGAGCAGTACTTC
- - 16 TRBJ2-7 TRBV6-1 CASSEIHGWQDYEQYF TGTGCCAGCAGTGAAATACATGGTTGGCAGGACTACGAGCAGTACTTC
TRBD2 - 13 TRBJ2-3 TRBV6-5 CASSSSLAGTQYF TGTGCCAGCAGCTCGAGCCTAGCGGGTACGCAGTATTTT
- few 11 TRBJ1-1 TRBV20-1 CSARRNTEAFF TGCAGTGCTAGACGTAACACTGAAGCTTTCTTT
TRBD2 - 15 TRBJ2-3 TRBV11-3 CASSPGRGDTDTQYF TGTGCCAGCAGCCCCGGGCGGGGGGACACAGATACGCAGTATTTT
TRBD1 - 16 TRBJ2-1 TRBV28 CASSLPRGRVYNEQFF TGTGCCAGCAGTTTACCCAGGGGGCGCGTATACAATGAGCAGTTCTTC
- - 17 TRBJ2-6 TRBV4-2 CASSQDGGASGANVLTF TGTGCCAGCAGCCAAGATGGAGGGGCATCTGGGGCCAACGTCCTGACTTTC
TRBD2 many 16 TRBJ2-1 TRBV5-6 CASSLVVAGIENEQFF TGTGCCAGCAGCTTGGTGGTAGCGGGAATTGAAAATGAGCAGTTCTTC
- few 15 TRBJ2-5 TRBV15 CATSTLGAGKETQYF TGTGCCACCAGCACCCTTGGGGCGGGAAAAGAGACCCAGTACTTC
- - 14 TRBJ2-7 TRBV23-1 CASSQLGATYEQYF TGCGCCAGCAGTCAATTAGGGGCCACCTACGAGCAGTACTTC
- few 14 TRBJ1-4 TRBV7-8 CASSLGTVQEKLFF TGTGCCAGCAGCTTAGGGACAGTTCAAGAAAAACTGTTTTTT
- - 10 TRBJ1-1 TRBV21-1 CARQYFEAFF TGTGCCAGACAGTACTTTGAAGCTTTCTTT
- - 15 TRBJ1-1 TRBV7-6 CASRLGVLGNTEAFF TGTGCCTCCCGGTTGGGGGTCCTGGGGAACACTGAAGCTTTCTTT
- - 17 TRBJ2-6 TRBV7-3 CASSFGAPTSGANVLTF TGTGCCAGCAGCTTTGGCGCTCCAACCTCTGGGGCCAACGTCCTGACTTTC
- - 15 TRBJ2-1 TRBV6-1 CASSDAGAIYNEQFF TGTGCCAGCAGTGATGCGGGGGCTATCTACAATGAGCAGTTCTTC
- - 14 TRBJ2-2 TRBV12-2 CASRSGIGTGELFF TGTGCAAGTCGCTCAGGGATCGGCACCGGGGAGCTGTTTTTT
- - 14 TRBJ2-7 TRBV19 CASKAQQSSYEQYF TGTGCCAGTAAAGCACAGCAGAGCTCCTACGAGCAGTACTTC
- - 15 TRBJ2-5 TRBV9 CASSVVSGVAETQYF TGTGCCAGCAGCGTAGTCTCAGGGGTTGCGGAGACCCAGTACTTC
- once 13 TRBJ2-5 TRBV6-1 CASSVSDIETQYF TGTGCCAGCAGTGTTTCAGACATAGAGACCCAGTACTTC
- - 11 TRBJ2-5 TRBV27 CASSIGETQYF TGTGCCAGCAGCATCGGGGAGACCCAGTACTTC
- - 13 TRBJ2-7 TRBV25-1 CASSNSEAYEQYF TGTGCCAGCAGTAACTCAGAAGCCTACGAGCAGTACTTC
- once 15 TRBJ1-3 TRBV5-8 CASSAGPYSGNTIYF TGTGCCAGCAGCGCGGGACCGTACTCTGGAAACACCATATATTTT
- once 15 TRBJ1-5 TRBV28 CASSLGGVVDQPQHF TGTGCCAGCAGCTTAGGCGGCGTGGTGGATCAGCCCCAGCATTTT
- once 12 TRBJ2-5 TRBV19 CATGVGQETQYF TGTGCCACCGGGGTAGGGCAAGAGACCCAGTACTTC
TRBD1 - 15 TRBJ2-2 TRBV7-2 CASSPRGPDTGELFF TGTGCCAGCAGCCCAAGGGGGCCAGACACCGGGGAGCTGTTTTTT
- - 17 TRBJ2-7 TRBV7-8 CASSFGQRAFSSYEQYF TGTGCCAGCAGCTTCGGCCAACGAGCGTTCTCAAGTTACGAGCAGTACTTC
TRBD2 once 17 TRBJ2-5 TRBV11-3 CASSLGSGLAGGKTQYF TGTGCCAGCAGCTTAGGCAGCGGTCTAGCGGGAGGAAAGACCCAGTACTTC
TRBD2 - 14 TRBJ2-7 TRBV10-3 CATEDRGSLWEQYF TGTGCCACCGAGGACCGCGGGAGCCTTTGGGAGCAGTACTTC
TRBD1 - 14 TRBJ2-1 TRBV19 CASSAGTGWNEQFF TGTGCCAGTAGTGCCGGGACAGGGTGGAATGAGCAGTTCTTC
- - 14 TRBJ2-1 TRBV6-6 CASRYRDNHNEQFF TGTGCCAGCAGATACCGGGACAACCACAATGAGCAGTTCTTC
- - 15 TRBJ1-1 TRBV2 CASSEKTGRNTEAFF TGTGCCAGCAGTGAAAAGACAGGAAGGAACACTGAAGCTTTCTTT
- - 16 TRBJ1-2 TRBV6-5 CASSSPGRELAGGYTF TGTGCCAGCAGTTCACCCGGCAGGGAGTTGGCAGGTGGCTACACCTTC
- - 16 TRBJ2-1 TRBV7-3 CASSLTTAVAYNEQFF TGTGCCAGCAGCTTAACGACGGCGGTTGCCTACAATGAGCAGTTCTTC
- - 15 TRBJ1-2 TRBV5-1 CASSGDTPGAGGYTF TGCGCCAGCAGCGGGGACACCCCCGGGGCAGGTGGCTACACCTTC